This T cell receptor (beta chain) was captured by sequencing in a study of CD8 T cells in Susac syndrome. cDNA came from roughly 0.5 to 1 ug RNA primed by random hexamers. Amplification of the TCR beta CDR3 was carried out by immunoSEQ multiplex PCR, which spanned a total of 54 Vbeta and 13 Jbeta segments. From the immunoSEQ multiplex PCR reads, TCRdb called clonotypes with MiXCR, one entry per CDR3 protein. The sample lists some 260,000 distinct CDR3 sequences; roughly 84% were seen once. The germline CDR1 and CDR2 sequences are MGHDK and SYGVNS. Between the trimmed V and J ends, which lost 3 bases and 6 bases, there was a span of 16 bases. This CDR3 has 15 residues. Sequencing of TCR beta drew on CD8+ and CD4+ T cells from blood. Negative isolation yielded the CD8+ and CD4+ T cells, while FACS enriched the TEMRA cells.

V and J are TRBV25-1 and TRBJ2-3; no reliable D call. The source of this sequence is a human donor with multiple sclerosis. Sequencing was carried out using CD8+ T cells from PBMCs. The CDR3 protein is CASSDGGPRLDTQYF. The CDR3 nucleotides are TGTGCCAGCAGTGATGGCGGACCCCGTCTCGATACGCAGTATTTT.